Sequencing of this T cell receptor (beta chain) was carried out in a study of CD8 T cells in Susac syndrome. Study results and caveats: By the study's own acknowledgment, its TCR sequencing and HLA analysis included relatively few individuals.

CD8+ and CD4+ blood T cells underwent TCR beta sequencing. Points on this clonotype: Its antigen remains unknown.

Random-hexamer reverse transcription was applied to roughly 0.5 to 1 ug RNA. Amplification of TCR beta CDR3 by immunoSEQ multiplex PCR spanned 54 Vbeta and 13 Jbeta. A single record per CDR3 protein comes from TCRdb applying MiXCR to the immunoSEQ multiplex PCR reads. Among 200,000 to 250,000 distinct CDR3 sequences listed, about 93% were seen once. V was shortened by 2 bases and J by 6 bases, with 11 bases between the two germline ends. Germline lookup yields CDR1 SGHDT and CDR2 YYEEEE. The CDR3 is 13 amino acids. Sequenced sample: CD4+ T cells from PBMCs. The clonotype was recovered from a human donor with multiple sclerosis. The chain couples TRBV5-6 to TRBJ1-1; TRBD1 might be the D (6 bases). CDR3 sequence: CASSFGGAPEAFF. In DNA form, the CDR3 reads TGTGCCAGCAGCTTTGGGGGGGCCCCTGAAGCTTTCTTT. The full variable domain, rest sourced from reference TRBV5-6 and TRBJ1-1, is DAGVTQSPTHLIKTRGQQVTLRCSPKSGHDTVSWYQQALGQGPQFIFQYYEEEERQRGNFPDRFSGHQFPNYSSELNVNALLLGDSALYLCASSFGGAPEAFFGQGTRLTVV.